The clone carrying this T cell receptor beta chain has at least ten counts. Its specificity is not known. Absence of ophthalmopathy progression within 18 months defined stable Graves' hyperthyroidism. What was amplified from RNA transcripts were TCR beta CDR3 regions. With the HTBI primer set, the TCR CDR3 went through a first round of RT-PCR. TCRdb fed the multiplex PCR reads into MiXCR, producing one record per CDR3 protein. In the table there are fewer than 650,000 distinct CDR3 sequences, approximately 15% of which are singletons. This specimen belongs to a study of T cells in Graves' hyperthyroidism and ophthalmopathy. Overall study results and limits: In simple terms, a model built on 13 V-J features told ophthalmopathy apart from stable hyperthyroidism.

With 5 bases removed from V and 7 bases from J, the gap between germline ends came to 21 bases. Germline CDR1 is SGHTA and CDR2 is FQGNSA. CDR3 length: 15 amino acids. This rearrangement joins TRBV7-2 to TRBJ2-7; TRBD2 is a possible D gene (6 bases). The clonotype was recovered from a woman between 40 and 50 years old with Graves' hyperthyroidism. The specimen sequenced was blood. This chain's CDR3 is CASSRLRDSPGEQYF. DNA of the CDR3: TGTGCCAGCAGCAGACTCCGGGACTCCCCCGGGGAGCAGTACTTC.